A few counts support the clone carrying this T cell receptor beta chain. What it binds is not known. V gave up 6 bases and J gave up 0 bases; unmatched junction bases: 13. Germline CDR1 is MDHEN and CDR2 is SYDVKM. This CDR3 has 17 residues. Treatment denoted: approximately nine-day PBMC culture with coronavirus spike peptide pools or control peptides (ViraFEST assay). At the Johns Hopkins FTIC core, DNA taken from cultured CD4+ T cells was sequenced by way of the Oncomine TCR Beta short-read assay. Each CDR3 protein is one row after TCRdb ran MiXCR on the PCR reads. The sample records approximately 14,000 distinct CDR3 sequences, roughly half being singletons. The sample is drawn from a study of vaccination and CD4 T cells after COVID-19.

The material sequenced was CD4+ T cells from blood, cultured in vitro. V gene TRBV28 combines with J gene TRBJ1-1; 7 bases align to TRBD1. This clonotype originated in a human donor who had recovered from COVID-19. DNA for the CDR3: TGTGCCAGCAGCCGACCCCTTTTGACAGGGCTGAACACTGAAGCTTTCTTT. Translated: CASSRPLLTGLNTEAFF.